This is a list of T cell receptor beta chains from one sample in a study of blood T cell repertoires in COVID-19. Using immunoSEQ multiplex PCR, the repertoire was profiled, and TCRdb retains in-frame clones only, with some absent. The sample lists just over 80,000 clones; more than 85% were seen once. The specimen sequenced was PBMCs or T cells enriched from blood (not recorded which). The receptors derive from a woman between 45 and 65 years old with acute COVID-19. The CDR3 runs from the conserved cysteine through the conserved F or W. A D gene is named only where the DNA matches it firmly. The listing skips clone size in some rows; elsewhere it reads once, few, many or a size class.

length	D	size	V	J	CDR3	DNA
17	TRBD1	few	TRBV12-5	TRBJ1-1	CASGGTGTGFMNTEAFF	TGTGCTAGTGGTGGAACCGGGACAGGGTTCATGAACACTGAAGCTTTCTTT
13	-	once	TRBV28	TRBJ1-2	CASSPGSVYGYTF	TGTGCCAGCAGTCCCGGGTCAGTCTATGGCTACACCTTC
13	TRBD1	once	TRBV2	TRBJ1-2	CASRGGQGSGYTF	TGTGCCAGCAGGGGGGGACAGGGAAGTGGCTACACCTTC
16	TRBD1	once	TRBV9	TRBJ1-3	CASSVSARGPGNTIYF	TGTGCCAGCAGCGTATCCGCAAGGGGGCCTGGAAACACCATATATTTT
13	TRBD1	-	TRBV29-1	TRBJ1-1	CSVAQTEQGEAFF	TGCAGCGTTGCACAAACCGAACAGGGGGAAGCTTTCTTT
12	-	once	TRBV7-9	TRBJ1-1	CASSPRTAGAFF	TGTGCCAGCAGTCCGAGGACAGCAGGGGCTTTCTTT
13	TRBD1	-	TRBV6-4	TRBJ1-2	CASSRTGGDGYTF	TGTGCCAGCAGTCGGACAGGAGGTGATGGCTACACCTTC
15	-	-	TRBV11-2	TRBJ1-1	CASSRGVGANTEAFF	TGTGCCAGCTCCAGGGGCGTTGGGGCGAACACTGAAGCTTTCTTT
15	-	-	TRBV27	TRBJ1-3	CASSLRGTPADTIYF	TGTGCCAGCAGTTTACGAGGGACTCCGGCGGACACCATATATTTT
14	TRBD1	once	TRBV27	TRBJ1-1	CASSFATGASEAFF	TGTGCCAGCAGTTTTGCGACAGGGGCTTCTGAAGCTTTCTTT
14	TRBD1	-	TRBV6-1	TRBJ1-4	CASSETGNNEKLFF	TGTGCCAGCAGTGAGACAGGGAATAATGAAAAACTGTTTTTT
13	-	few	TRBV11-2	TRBJ1-1	CASSFTGNTEAFF	TGTGCCAGCAGCTTTACAGGGAACACTGAAGCTTTCTTT
15	TRBD1	-	TRBV27	TRBJ2-7	CASSLRGQGTYEQYF	TGTGCCAGCAGTTTACGGGGACAGGGGACCTACGAGCAGTACTTC
14	-	once	TRBV4-1	TRBJ1-4	CASSQTQGLGKLFF	TGCGCCAGCAGCCAAACACAGGGTTTAGGAAAACTGTTTTTT
18	TRBD2	-	TRBV5-1	TRBJ2-1	CASSLAPVSGRGVNEQFF	TGCGCCAGCAGCTTGGCCCCGGTTAGCGGGAGGGGTGTAAATGAGCAGTTCTTC
13	TRBD1	-	TRBV7-2	TRBJ2-7	CASSSPGQGTQYF	TGTGCCAGCAGCTCCCCGGGACAGGGGACGCAGTACTTC
14	TRBD1	-	TRBV29-1	TRBJ1-2	CSVGGTGGYYGYTF	TGCAGCGTCGGGGGGACAGGGGGCTACTATGGCTACACCTTC
17	TRBD2	-	TRBV19	TRBJ2-1	CASSIRRPLAGPREQFF	TGTGCCAGTAGTATCCGCCGCCCACTAGCGGGACCAAGAGAGCAGTTCTTC
16	-	few	TRBV5-1	TRBJ1-4	CASTPGLTGFNEKLFF	TGCGCCAGCACCCCAGGCCTTACAGGGTTTAATGAAAAACTGTTTTTT
15	TRBD2	-	TRBV30	TRBJ2-1	CAWSFLAELYNEQFF	TGTGCCTGGAGTTTTCTAGCGGAACTGTACAATGAGCAGTTCTTC
14	TRBD1	-	TRBV6-5	TRBJ1-1	CASPDRDENTEAFF	TGTGCCAGCCCTGACAGGGACGAGAACACTGAAGCTTTCTTT
13	-	-	TRBV5-6	TRBJ1-2	CASSARGNYGYTF	TGTGCCAGCAGCGCCAGGGGTAACTATGGCTACACCTTC
18	-	-	TRBV2	TRBJ1-4	CASSEASLRQATNEKLFF	TGTGCCAGCAGTGAAGCGTCACTTCGGCAGGCAACTAATGAAAAACTGTTTTTT
15	-	-	TRBV5-1	TRBJ2-3	CASSLVLGGTDTQYF	TGCGCCAGCAGCTTGGTGCTAGGGGGCACAGATACGCAGTATTTT
16	TRBD2	-	TRBV5-5	TRBJ2-2	CASSPGLAGHTGELFF	TGTGCCAGCAGCCCGGGACTAGCGGGACACACCGGGGAGCTGTTTTTT
21	TRBD2	-	TRBV10-2	TRBJ2-1	CASSDPAGLAGGPSSYNEQFF	TGCGCCAGCAGTGACCCCGCTGGGCTAGCGGGAGGGCCGAGCTCCTACAATGAGCAGTTCTTC
14	TRBD1	-	TRBV19	TRBJ2-2	CASRDRGHTGELFF	TGTGCCAGTAGGGACAGGGGTCACACCGGGGAGCTGTTTTTT
15	-	-	TRBV25-1	TRBJ2-3	CASSEFRATTDTQYF	TGTGCCAGCAGTGAATTTCGTGCTACCACAGATACGCAGTATTTT
20	TRBD1	once	TRBV23-1	TRBJ2-2	CASSHSGTGEDLGKAGELFF	TGCGCCAGCAGTCATTCCGGGACAGGGGAAGATCTGGGCAAGGCCGGGGAGCTGTTTTTT
14	-	-	TRBV6-5	TRBJ1-6	CASSLTDNNSPLHF	TGTGCCAGCAGCTTGACAGATAATAATTCACCCCTCCACTTT
16	TRBD1	-	TRBV5-5	TRBJ1-2	CASSLRQGAVIDGYTF	TGTGCCAGCAGCTTGAGGCAGGGGGCTGTAATCGACGGCTACACCTTC
16	-	-	TRBV5-1	TRBJ1-2	CASSPTSGRAIYGYTF	TGCGCCAGCAGCCCCACTTCGGGGAGGGCTATCTATGGCTACACCTTC
14	TRBD1	-	TRBV19	TRBJ1-4	CASSLAGGNEKLFF	TGTGCCAGTAGTTTAGCAGGGGGAAATGAAAAACTGTTTTTT
12	TRBD1	-	TRBV5-1	TRBJ2-4	CASSLEGAVQYF	TGCGCCAGCAGCTTGGAGGGGGCAGTTCAGTACTTC
13	-	-	TRBV30	TRBJ1-2	CAWSVIRVALPTF	TGTGCCTGGAGTGTTATCCGGGTGGCCTTACCCACCTTC
15	TRBD1	-	TRBV11-2	TRBJ2-7	CASSPRTGYNYEQYF	TGTGCCAGCAGCCCCCGGACAGGGTATAACTACGAGCAGTACTTC
12	-	-	TRBV12-3/TRBV12-4	TRBJ1-3	CASSRLIDTIYF	TGTGCCAGCAGTCGCCTTATAGACACCATATATTTT
15	TRBD1	few	TRBV3-1/TRBV3-2	TRBJ2-2	CASSPGTGGTGELFF	TGTGCCAGCAGCCCGGGGACAGGGGGCACCGGGGAGCTGTTTTTT
14	-	-	TRBV4-3	TRBJ2-3	CASSQAGAGDTQYF	TGCGCCAGCAGCCAAGCAGGGGCAGGGGATACGCAGTATTTT
13	-	-	TRBV19	TRBJ1-5	CASRGQGNEPQHF	TGTGCCAGTAGAGGCCAGGGGAATGAGCCCCAGCATTTT
16	TRBD1	-	TRBV19	TRBJ1-1	CASSPRQGPLNTEAFF	TGTGCCAGTAGTCCACGACAGGGCCCCTTGAACACTGAAGCTTTCTTT
13	-	-	TRBV6-1	TRBJ2-5	CASSEDLEETQYF	TGTGCCAGCAGTGAAGATTTAGAAGAGACCCAGTACTTC
14	-	-	TRBV7-3	TRBJ2-1	CASSPGLEGREQFF	TGTGCCAGCAGCCCGGGACTTGAGGGTAGGGAGCAGTTCTTC
15	-	-	TRBV6-5	TRBJ2-1	CASRVAGSSYNEQFF	TGTGCCAGCAGGGTGGCGGGAAGCTCCTACAATGAGCAGTTCTTC
14	TRBD1	-	TRBV5-1	TRBJ2-5	CASSFGQGAETQYF	TGCGCCAGCAGCTTCGGACAGGGGGCCGAGACCCAGTACTTC
19	TRBD2	-	TRBV18	TRBJ2-3	CASSSRATSGRVITDTQYF	TGTGCCAGCTCTTCCAGGGCGACTAGCGGGAGGGTGATTACAGATACGCAGTATTTT
15	-	-	TRBV21-1	TRBJ2-1	CASSKYRGLRNEQFF	TGTGCCAGCAGCAAATACAGGGGCCTTAGGAATGAGCAGTTCTTC
15	-	-	TRBV4-3	TRBJ2-5	CASSQDTGKGETQYF	TGCGCCAGCAGCCAAGATACAGGGAAAGGGGAGACCCAGTACTTC
16	TRBD2	-	TRBV27	TRBJ2-7	CASSLGLAGVSYEQYF	TGTGCCAGCAGTTTAGGACTAGCGGGAGTATCGTACGAGCAGTACTTC
14	TRBD1	once	TRBV14	TRBJ1-2	CASSPGGTGYGYTF	TGTGCCAGCAGCCCAGGGGGGACTGGCTATGGCTACACCTTC
12	TRBD2	-	TRBV5-1	TRBJ2-7	CASSWAGDEQYF	TGCGCCAGCAGCTGGGCGGGGGACGAGCAGTACTTC
20	TRBD2	-	TRBV24-1	TRBJ2-3	CATSDSNGLAGVGGTDTQYF	TGTGCCACCAGTGATTCGAACGGACTAGCGGGAGTGGGGGGTACAGATACGCAGTATTTT
15	TRBD2	-	TRBV19	TRBJ2-7	CASSSPGLVSYEQYF	TGTGCCAGTAGTAGTCCGGGACTAGTCTCCTACGAGCAGTACTTC
15	TRBD1	-	TRBV15	TRBJ2-3	CATSRVDRVTDTQYF	TGTGCCACCAGCAGAGTCGACAGGGTAACAGATACGCAGTATTTT
17	-	-	TRBV18	TRBJ1-5	CASSPTQNLISNQPQHF	TGTGCCAGCTCACCTACACAGAATCTTATTAGCAATCAGCCCCAGCATTTT
15	TRBD1	-	TRBV5-4	TRBJ1-1	CASSLKQGGNTEAFF	TGTGCCAGCAGCTTAAAACAGGGGGGGAACACTGAAGCTTTCTTT
11	TRBD2	-	TRBV20-1	TRBJ2-3	CSAPTGGTQYF	TGCAGTGCTCCCACGGGGGGGACGCAGTATTTT